Listed below are T cell receptor beta chains from one sample, sequenced in a study of blood T cell repertoires in COVID-19. Libraries were prepared by immunoSEQ multiplex PCR; TCRdb keeps only in-frame clonotypes and omits some of them. In the table there are a few hundred thousand clones, 83% of which are singletons. Sample: peripheral blood. The receptors were sampled from a woman aged 25 to 39 with COVID-19, enrolled during active disease. CDR3s include the opening cysteine and the closing phenylalanine or tryptophan. The D gene is left open where the match is weak. A clone size is listed for some rows: how often the clone was seen (once, few, many), or a class if it is expanded.

j_call	v_call	clone_size	d_call	cdr3_nt	cdr3_aa
TRBJ2-7	TRBV6-6	NA	NA	TGTGCCAGCAGTTACTCGGAGACAGCCTACGAGCAGTACTTC	CASSYSETAYEQYF
TRBJ1-1	TRBV11-2	many	NA	TGTGCCAGCGTGACCCGGTCAGGGCCGAACACTGAAGCTTTCTTT	CASVTRSGPNTEAFF
TRBJ1-4	TRBV21-1	once	NA	TGTGCCAGCAGCAAGAGGCGGGTCCTGTATGAAAAACTGTTTTTT	CASSKRRVLYEKLFF
TRBJ2-7	TRBV7-2	once	TRBD1	TGTGCCAGCATCCCTTTGACAGGGGTTTACGAGCAGTACTTC	CASIPLTGVYEQYF
TRBJ2-3	TRBV15	NA	TRBD1	TGTGCCACCAGCACCGACAGGGGGACCACAGATACGCAGTATTTT	CATSTDRGTTDTQYF
TRBJ2-1	TRBV19	NA	TRBD2	TGTGCCAGTAGTATAACGGGACTAGCAGATGAGCAGTTCTTC	CASSITGLADEQFF
TRBJ1-1	TRBV5-6	NA	TRBD1	TGTGCCAGCAGTGACGGGACAGGGGGGAACACTGAAGCTTTCTTT	CASSDGTGGNTEAFF
TRBJ2-7	TRBV4-1	NA	TRBD1	TGCGCCAGCAGCCGCCCGTCCGGGACAGCTTCCTACGAGCAGTACTTC	CASSRPSGTASYEQYF
TRBJ1-4	TRBV4-3	NA	TRBD1	TGCGCCAGCAGCCAAGATCACGGACAGGGGGCGAGAGAAAAACTGTTTTTT	CASSQDHGQGAREKLFF
TRBJ1-2	TRBV3-1/TRBV3-2	NA	TRBD1	TGTGCCAGCAGCCAAGGCCGGGACAGGGGCAGGCCGGGCGGTGGCTACACCTTC	CASSQGRDRGRPGGGYTF
TRBJ2-1	TRBV4-3	NA	TRBD2	TGCGCCAGCAGTCAAGGGGCGAGCGGGAGGTTGAATGAGCAGTTCTTC	CASSQGASGRLNEQFF
TRBJ1-1	TRBV5-1	NA	NA	TGCGCCAGCAGCTTGGACAGGTACGAAGCTTTCTTT	CASSLDRYEAFF
TRBJ1-1	TRBV2	NA	NA	TGTGCCAGCAGTGAAGATCAGGGCCGGACTGAAGCTTTCTTT	CASSEDQGRTEAFF
TRBJ2-5	TRBV9	NA	TRBD2	TGTGCCAGCAGCGTAGGGGCGGGAGGGCGTCAGGAGACCCAGTACTTC	CASSVGAGGRQETQYF
TRBJ2-7	TRBV12-5	NA	TRBD2	TGTGCTAGTGGTTTGGCAGCGACTAGCGGGAGTCTTCACGAGCAGTACTTC	CASGLAATSGSLHEQYF
TRBJ1-2	TRBV29-1	NA	NA	TGCAGCGTTGACGGGGGACGACAGTTTCCCTATGGCTACACCTTC	CSVDGGRQFPYGYTF
TRBJ1-2	TRBV4-2	NA	NA	TGTGCCAGCAGCCCCCGGGACTCGGACTATGGCTACACCTTC	CASSPRDSDYGYTF
TRBJ2-1	TRBV7-3	NA	NA	TGTGCCAGCAGCTTAATGCCAGAGGCTGAGCAGTTCTTC	CASSLMPEAEQFF
TRBJ2-3	TRBV11-2	NA	NA	TGTGCCAGCAGCTTCCGGGGGGCCAGTCGAGCAGATACGCAGTATTTT	CASSFRGASRADTQYF
TRBJ2-1	TRBV29-1	once	TRBD2	TGCAGCGTCGGCCGCCCGGGGGGGAATGAGCAGTTCTTC	CSVGRPGGNEQFF
TRBJ2-3	TRBV7-9	few	NA	TGTGCCAGCAGCACGCGGGACAGCACAGATACGCAGTATTTT	CASSTRDSTDTQYF
TRBJ1-6	TRBV28	NA	TRBD1	TGTGCCAGCAGCACAGGGGGGAATTCACCCCTCCACTTT	CASSTGGNSPLHF
TRBJ2-3	TRBV18	NA	TRBD2	TGTGCCAGCTCACTCGGGCAGGCGGGGGGCACAGATACGCAGTATTTT	CASSLGQAGGTDTQYF
TRBJ1-1	TRBV4-2	NA	TRBD1	TGTGCCAGCAGCCAAGATGCAGGGGGCAACACTGAAGCTTTCTTT	CASSQDAGGNTEAFF
TRBJ2-3	TRBV5-1	NA	TRBD2	TGCGCCAGCAGCACAGGACTAGCGGGAGGGCCAACAGATACGCAGTATTTT	CASSTGLAGGPTDTQYF
TRBJ2-7	TRBV5-4	few	TRBD1	TGTGCCAGCAGCTTTAGAGTGGACAGGGGATACGAGCAGTACTTC	CASSFRVDRGYEQYF
TRBJ2-5	TRBV11-3	NA	TRBD2	TGTGCCAGCAGCTCCCATAGCGGGAGGCATGTAGGACAAGAGACCCAGTACTTC	CASSSHSGRHVGQETQYF
TRBJ2-5	TRBV6-1	NA	TRBD2	TGTGCCAGCAGTGAAACTAGCGGGGGGGAGACCCAGTACTTC	CASSETSGGETQYF
TRBJ2-1	TRBV6-2/TRBV6-3	NA	NA	TGTGCCAGCAGTTACCAAGGGCACCGGGGTCCAATCTACAATGAGCAGTTCTTC	CASSYQGHRGPIYNEQFF
TRBJ2-5	TRBV5-1	NA	TRBD1	TGCGCCAGCAGCTTGGAAGGACAGGGGGTAGTAGAGACCCAGTACTTC	CASSLEGQGVVETQYF
TRBJ1-6	TRBV27	NA	TRBD1	TGTGCCAGCAGGACTACAGGGGGCTATAATTCACCCCTCCACTTT	CASRTTGGYNSPLHF
TRBJ2-1	TRBV9	NA	TRBD2	TGTGCCAGCAGCGGGGGACTAGCGGGAGGTTCAAATGAGCAGTTCTTC	CASSGGLAGGSNEQFF
TRBJ1-1	TRBV6-5	NA	TRBD1	TGTGCCAGCAGTTACTCGGGCAGGACAGGCACTGAAGCTTTCTTT	CASSYSGRTGTEAFF
TRBJ1-1	TRBV5-1	few	TRBD1	TGCGCCAGCAGCTTGCGCCCGGACAGGGCGTCGGAAGCTTTCTTT	CASSLRPDRASEAFF
TRBJ1-4	TRBV6-4	few	NA	TGTGCCAGCAGTAGAACCCGCCCCTCCCTAAATGAAAAACTGTTTTTT	CASSRTRPSLNEKLFF
TRBJ1-2	TRBV7-2	NA	TRBD1	TGTGCCAGCAGCTCTAACCGGGACAGGGTGAACTATGGCTACACCTTC	CASSSNRDRVNYGYTF
TRBJ1-2	TRBV19	NA	TRBD1	TGTGCCAGTAGCACCCCTTTGGGCCAGGGGGGTCACTATGGCTACACCTTC	CASSTPLGQGGHYGYTF
TRBJ1-5	TRBV6-5	NA	NA	TGTGCCAGCAGTTACTCCGGGACAAATAATCAGCCCCAGCATTTT	CASSYSGTNNQPQHF
TRBJ1-5	TRBV24-1	NA	TRBD1	TGTGCCACCAGTGATTTTCCTGAGGACAGGCGCGAGCCCCAGCATTTT	CATSDFPEDRREPQHF
TRBJ2-3	TRBV30	NA	NA	TGTGCCTGGAGTCCCCTACCGGTACACGGGACGCAGTATTTT	CAWSPLPVHGTQYF
TRBJ2-1	TRBV7-9	once	TRBD1	TGTGCCAGCAGCTTGCTACAGGGGTACAATGAGCAGTTCTTC	CASSLLQGYNEQFF
TRBJ1-2	TRBV5-4	NA	NA	TGTGCCAGCAGCTTGGATCTAGGCAGGGCCGGAAACTATGGCTACACCTTC	CASSLDLGRAGNYGYTF
TRBJ2-2	TRBV19	few	NA	TGTGCCAGTAGTCCACTACAGGGTGGTGTAACCGGGGAGCTGTTTTTT	CASSPLQGGVTGELFF
TRBJ2-7	TRBV5-4	NA	TRBD1	TGTGCCAGCAGCCGGGACAGGGGGGGGAGGGAGCAGTACTTC	CASSRDRGGREQYF